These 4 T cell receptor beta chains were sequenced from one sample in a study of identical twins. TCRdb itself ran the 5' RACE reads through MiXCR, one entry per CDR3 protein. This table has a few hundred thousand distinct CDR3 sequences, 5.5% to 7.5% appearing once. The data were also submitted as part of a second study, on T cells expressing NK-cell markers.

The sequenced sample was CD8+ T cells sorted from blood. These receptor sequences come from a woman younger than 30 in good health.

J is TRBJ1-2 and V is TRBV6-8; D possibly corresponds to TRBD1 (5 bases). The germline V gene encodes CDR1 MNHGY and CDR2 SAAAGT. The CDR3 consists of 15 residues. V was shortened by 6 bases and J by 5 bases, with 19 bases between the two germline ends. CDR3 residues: CASRIGTVEGYGYTF. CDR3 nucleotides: TGTGCCAGCAGAATCGGGACCGTAGAGGGATATGGCTACACCTTC.

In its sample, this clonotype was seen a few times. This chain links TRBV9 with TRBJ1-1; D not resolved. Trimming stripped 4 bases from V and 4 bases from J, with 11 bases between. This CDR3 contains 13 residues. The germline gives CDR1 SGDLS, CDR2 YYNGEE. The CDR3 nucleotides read TGTGCCAGCAGCCCCGTCGGAGGCACTGAAGCTTTCTTT. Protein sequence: CASSPVGGTEAFF.

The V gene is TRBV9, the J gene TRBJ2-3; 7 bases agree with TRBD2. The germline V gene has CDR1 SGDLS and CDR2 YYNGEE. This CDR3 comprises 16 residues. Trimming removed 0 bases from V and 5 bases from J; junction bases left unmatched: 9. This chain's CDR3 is CASSVGASGAGDTQYF. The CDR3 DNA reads TGTGCCAGCAGCGTAGGAGCCAGCGGGGCGGGAGATACGCAGTATTTT. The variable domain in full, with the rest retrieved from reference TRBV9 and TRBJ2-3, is DSGVTQTPKHLITATGQRVTLRCSPRSGDLSVYWYQQSLDQGLQFLIQYYNGEERAKGNILERFSAQQFPDLHSELNLSSLELGDSALYFCASSVGASGAGDTQYFGPGTRLTVL.

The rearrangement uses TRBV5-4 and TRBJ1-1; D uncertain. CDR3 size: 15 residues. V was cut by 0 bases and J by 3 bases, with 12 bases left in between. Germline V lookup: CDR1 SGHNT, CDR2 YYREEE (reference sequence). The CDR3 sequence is CASSLDRGGYTEAFF. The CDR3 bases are TGTGCCAGCAGCTTGGACCGGGGAGGGTACACTGAAGCTTTCTTT.